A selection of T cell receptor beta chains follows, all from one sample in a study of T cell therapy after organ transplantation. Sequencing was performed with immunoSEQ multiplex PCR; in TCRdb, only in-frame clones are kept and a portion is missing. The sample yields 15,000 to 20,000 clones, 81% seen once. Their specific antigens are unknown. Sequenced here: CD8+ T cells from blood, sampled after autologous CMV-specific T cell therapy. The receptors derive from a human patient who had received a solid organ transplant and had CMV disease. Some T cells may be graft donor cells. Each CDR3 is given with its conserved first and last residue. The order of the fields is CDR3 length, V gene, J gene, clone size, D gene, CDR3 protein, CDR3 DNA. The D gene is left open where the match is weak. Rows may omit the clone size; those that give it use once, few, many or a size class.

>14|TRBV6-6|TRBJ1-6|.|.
CASSPGRDNSPLHF
TGTGCCAGCAGCCCGGGACGGGATAATTCACCCCTCCACTTT
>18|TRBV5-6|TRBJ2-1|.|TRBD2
CASSLTSGRFSPYNEQFF
TGTGCCAGCAGCTTAACTAGCGGGAGGTTTTCCCCCTACAATGAGCAGTTCTTC
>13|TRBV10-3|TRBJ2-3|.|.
CAISELAADTQYF
TGTGCCATCAGTGAGTTGGCCGCAGATACGCAGTATTTT
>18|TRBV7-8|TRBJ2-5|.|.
CASSLAQIGGGYQETQYF
TGTGCCAGCAGCTTAGCGCAAATAGGAGGGGGGTACCAAGAGACCCAGTACTTC
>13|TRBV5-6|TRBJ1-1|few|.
CASSLGQPTEAFF
TGTGCCAGCAGTCTCGGACAGCCCACTGAAGCTTTCTTT
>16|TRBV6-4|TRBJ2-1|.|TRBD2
CASSETSGEGYNEQFF
TGTGCCAGCAGTGAGACTAGCGGGGAGGGCTACAATGAGCAGTTCTTC
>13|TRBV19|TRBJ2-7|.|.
CASSIDLSGEQYF
TGTGCCAGTAGTATAGATCTATCGGGCGAGCAGTACTTC
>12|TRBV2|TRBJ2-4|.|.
CASISDKNIQYF
TGTGCCAGCATCTCGGATAAAAACATTCAGTACTTC
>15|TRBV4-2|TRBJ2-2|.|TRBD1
CASSQETGTAVELFF
TGTGCCAGCAGCCAAGAAACCGGGACAGCGGTGGAGCTGTTTTTT
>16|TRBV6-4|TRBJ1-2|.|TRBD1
CASRWDRLPSNYGYTF
TGTGCCAGCAGATGGGACAGGTTACCGTCTAACTATGGCTACACCTTC
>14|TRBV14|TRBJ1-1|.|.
CASSQTGANTEAFF
TGTGCCAGCAGCCAGACCGGGGCAAACACTGAAGCTTTCTTT
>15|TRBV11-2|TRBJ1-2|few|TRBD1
CASSSRTGGGYGYTF
TGTGCCAGCAGCTCCCGGACAGGGGGCGGCTATGGCTACACCTTC
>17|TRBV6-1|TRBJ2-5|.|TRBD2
CASSEASRRGVKETQYF
TGTGCCAGCAGTGAAGCCAGTCGGCGGGGGGTAAAAGAGACCCAGTACTTC
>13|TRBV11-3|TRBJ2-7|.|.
CASRGPPNYEQYF
TGTGCCAGCAGGGGACCTCCGAATTACGAGCAGTACTTC
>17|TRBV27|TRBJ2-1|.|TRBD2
CASSFWASGEAQNEQFF
TGTGCCAGCAGTTTTTGGGCTAGCGGGGAGGCCCAGAATGAGCAGTTCTTC
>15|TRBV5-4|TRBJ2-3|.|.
CASSLGETSTDTQYF
TGTGCCAGCAGCTTAGGGGAAACCAGCACAGATACGCAGTATTTT
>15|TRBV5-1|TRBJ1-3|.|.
CASSLDQGSGNTIYF
TGCGCCAGCAGCTTGGATCAGGGTTCAGGAAACACCATATATTTT
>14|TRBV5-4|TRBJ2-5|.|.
CASSLGEDWGTQYF
TGTGCCAGCAGCTTAGGGGAGGACTGGGGAACCCAGTACTTC
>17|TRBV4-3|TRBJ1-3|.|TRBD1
CASSQSRQGASGNTIYF
TGCGCCAGCAGCCAATCCCGACAGGGGGCCTCTGGAAACACCATATATTTT
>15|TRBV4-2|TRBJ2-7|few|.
CASSQETGITYEQYF
TGTGCCAGCAGCCAAGAAACGGGGATCACCTACGAGCAGTACTTC
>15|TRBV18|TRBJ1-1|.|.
CASSTGYDKRTEAFF
TGTGCCAGCTCAACAGGATACGATAAACGCACTGAAGCTTTCTTT
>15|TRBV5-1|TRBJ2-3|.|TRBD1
CASSTGQGSTDTQYF
TGCGCCAGCAGCACCGGACAGGGGAGCACAGATACGCAGTATTTT
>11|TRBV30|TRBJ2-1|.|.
CAWSAGNEQFF
TGTGCCTGGAGTGCCGGGAATGAGCAGTTCTTC
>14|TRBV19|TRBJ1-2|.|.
CASSMVINAYGYTF
TGTGCCAGTAGTATGGTAATAAACGCGTATGGCTACACCTTC
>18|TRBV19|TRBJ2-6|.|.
CASSSRPAQGTGANVLTF
TGTGCCAGTAGTTCGAGGCCCGCCCAGGGGACTGGGGCCAACGTCCTGACTTTC
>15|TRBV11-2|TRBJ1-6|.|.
CASSLDPQVNSPLHF
TGTGCCAGCAGCTTAGATCCCCAGGTCAATTCACCCCTCCACTTT
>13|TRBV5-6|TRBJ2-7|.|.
CASSLGRSYEQYF
TGTGCCAGCAGCTTAGGCAGGTCCTACGAGCAGTACTTC
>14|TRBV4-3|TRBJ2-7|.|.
CASSQRQVGYEQYF
TGCGCCAGCAGCCAGAGGCAGGTGGGCTACGAGCAGTACTTC
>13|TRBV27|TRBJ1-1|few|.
CASSSLRNTEAFF
TGTGCCAGCAGTTCGCTGCGGAACACTGAAGCTTTCTTT
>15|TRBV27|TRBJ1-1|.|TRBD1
CASSLTAGGLGEAFF
TGTGCCAGCAGTTTAACGGCAGGGGGGTTGGGTGAAGCTTTCTTT
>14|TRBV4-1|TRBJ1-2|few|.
CASSQPRQDGGYTF
TGCGCCAGCAGCCAGCCTAGACAGGACGGGGGCTACACCTTC
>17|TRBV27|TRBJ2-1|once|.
CASSLDGGLHSYNEQFF
TGTGCCAGCAGTTTAGACGGGGGGCTTCACTCCTACAATGAGCAGTTCTTC
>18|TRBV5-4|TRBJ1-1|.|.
CASSQSPGDLAMNTEAFF
TGTGCCAGCAGCCAATCCCCCGGGGACCTTGCAATGAACACTGAAGCTTTCTTT
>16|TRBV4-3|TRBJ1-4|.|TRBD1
CASSQDRGLTNEKLFF
TGCGCCAGCAGCCAGGACAGGGGCTTGACTAATGAAAAACTGTTTTTT
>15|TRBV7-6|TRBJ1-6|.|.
CASSLQGRGNSPLHF
TGTGCCAGCAGCTTGCAGGGCCGTGGTAATTCACCCCTCCACTTT
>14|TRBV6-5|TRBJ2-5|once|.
CASSYDGSKETQYF
TGTGCCAGCAGTTACGACGGCAGTAAAGAGACCCAGTACTTC
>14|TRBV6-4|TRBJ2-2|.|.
CASSVGYDTGELFF
TGTGCCAGCAGTGTCGGGTATGACACCGGGGAGCTGTTTTTT
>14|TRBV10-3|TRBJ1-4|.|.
CAISEVIGGTELFF
TGTGCCATCAGTGAGGTAATCGGAGGAACAGAACTGTTTTTT
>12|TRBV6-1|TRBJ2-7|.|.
CATSTGSYEQYF
TGTGCCACCTCGACAGGAAGCTACGAGCAGTACTTC
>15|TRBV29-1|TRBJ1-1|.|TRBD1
CSVDSQGQSNTEAFF
TGCAGCGTTGACTCACAGGGGCAGAGTAACACTGAAGCTTTCTTT
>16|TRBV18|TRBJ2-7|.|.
CASSQVLGVSSYEQYF
TGTGCCAGCTCACAAGTTCTAGGCGTTAGCTCCTACGAGCAGTACTTC
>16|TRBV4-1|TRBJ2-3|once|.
CASRPPTGGATDTQYF
TGCGCCAGCAGACCTCCTACTGGCGGGGCCACAGATACGCAGTATTTT
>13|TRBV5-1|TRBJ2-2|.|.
CASSLGDTGELFF
TGCGCCAGCAGCTTAGGGGATACCGGGGAGCTGTTTTTT
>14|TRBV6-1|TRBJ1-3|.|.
CASSDVTRRNTIYF
TGTGCCAGCAGTGACGTGACGCGAAGAAACACCATATATTTT
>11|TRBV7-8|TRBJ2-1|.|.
CASSLVNEQFF
TGTGCCAGCAGCTTAGTAAATGAGCAGTTCTTC
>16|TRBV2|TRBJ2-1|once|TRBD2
CASSVLAGRDYNEQFF
TGTGCCAGCAGTGTTTTAGCGGGACGGGACTACAATGAGCAGTTCTTC
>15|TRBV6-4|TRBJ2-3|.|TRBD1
CASSKDRGGTDTQYF
TGTGCCAGCAGTAAGGACAGGGGTGGCACAGATACGCAGTATTTT
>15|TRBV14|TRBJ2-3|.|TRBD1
CASSQTRPGGDTQYF
TGTGCCAGCAGCCAAACCCGGCCAGGGGGAGATACGCAGTATTTT
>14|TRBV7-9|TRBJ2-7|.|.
CASSLAGTPYEQYF
TGTGCCAGCAGCTTAGCGGGAACCCCCTACGAGCAGTACTTC
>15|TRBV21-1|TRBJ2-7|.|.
CAGSKDGQGAAEQYF
TGTGCCGGCAGCAAAGATGGACAGGGGGCAGCCGAGCAGTACTTC
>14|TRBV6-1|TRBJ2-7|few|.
CASGVRGMAYEQYF
TGTGCCAGCGGGGTGAGAGGGATGGCCTACGAGCAGTACTTC